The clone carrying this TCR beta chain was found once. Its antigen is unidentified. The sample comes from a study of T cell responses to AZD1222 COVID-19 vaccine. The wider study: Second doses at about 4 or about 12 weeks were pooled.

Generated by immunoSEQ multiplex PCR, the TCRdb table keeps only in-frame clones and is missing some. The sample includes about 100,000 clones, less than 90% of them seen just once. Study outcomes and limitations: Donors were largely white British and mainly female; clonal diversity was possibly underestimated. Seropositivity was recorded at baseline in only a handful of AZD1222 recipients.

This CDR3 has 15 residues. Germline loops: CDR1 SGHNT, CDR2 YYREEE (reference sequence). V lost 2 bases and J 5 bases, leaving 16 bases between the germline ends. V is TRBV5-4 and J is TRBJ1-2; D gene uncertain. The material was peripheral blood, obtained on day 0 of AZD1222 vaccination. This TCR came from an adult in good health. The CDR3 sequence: CASSLDSNKAYGYTF. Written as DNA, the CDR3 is TGTGCCAGCAGCTTAGACTCCAACAAGGCTTATGGCTACACCTTC.